This T cell receptor (beta chain) appears in the sequencing data of a study of blood T cells in healthy people across ages. Findings and caveats of the study: Bulk PBMC profiling left naive and antigen-experienced comparisons inconclusive.

To note about this clonotype: As yet, its antigen is unknown.

Together with a sample-barcoded 5' primer, a J-beta primer mix was included in a second PCR lasting roughly 7 to 11 cycles. TCRdb passed the 5' RACE reads through MiXCR, listing each CDR3 protein once. The sample consists of more than 650,000 distinct CDR3 sequences, 20% to 25% of them appearing once. The receptor was derived from a man aged 70 or older in good health. What was sequenced was blood.

CDR3 residues: CASSRTSGKGNEQFF. The CDR3 DNA sequence: TGTGCCAGCAGCCGGACTAGCGGGAAAGGGAATGAGCAGTTCTTC. The chain employs TRBV7-3 and TRBJ2-5; 12 nucleotides line up with TRBD2. The DNA end is more similar to TRBJ2-1, so the J call may be wrong. This CDR3 is built from 15 residues. CDR1 and CDR2 (germline): SGHTA, FQGTGA.